In this sample, the clone carrying this T cell receptor (beta chain) turned up once. Germline lookup yields CDR1 SEHNR and CDR2 FQNEAQ (reference sequence). After removal of 5 bases from V and 2 bases from J, the junction contained 4 bases not matched to a gene. The CDR3 loop spans 16 amino acids. The repertoire was sequenced with immunoSEQ multiplex PCR; TCRdb's copy has only in-frame clones and lacks some. The data show about 100,000 clones, roughly four fifths seen once. This sample is part of a study of OX40 agonist ivuxolimab in advanced cancers. Study at large: There were three patients with partial responses, one having hepatocellular carcinoma and two cutaneous melanoma.

This specimen was CD4+ or CD8+ T cells sorted from blood, taken in a trial of the OX40 agonist ivuxolimab. The genes are TRBV7-9 and TRBJ2-1; 12 nucleotides agree with TRBD2. The clonotype originates from an adult with an advanced solid tumor such as melanoma, head and neck, liver or kidney cancer. The CDR3 loop reads CASSILAGGPYNEQFF. The CDR3 DNA reads as TGTGCCAGCAGCATCCTAGCGGGGGGGCCCTACAATGAGCAGTTCTTC.